The entry below gives a single T cell receptor (beta chain) sequence along with its context. The CDR3 loop spans 15 amino acids. The V and J ends lost 0 bases and 6 bases respectively, with 12 bases between them. Germline CDR1 reads SEHNR; CDR2 reads FQNEAQ (reference sequence). These data are taken from a study of blood T cell repertoires in COVID-19. Study-level information: Acute and convalescent COVID-19 specimens originated in the United States, Italy and Spain.

As originally analysed: The assay estimated nucleated cells by amplifying reference gene primers. Generated by immunoSEQ multiplex PCR, the TCRdb table keeps only in-frame clones and is missing some. V, J and clone size reflect that table, while D and trimming were determined from the DNA. The sample carries about 69,000 clones, approximately 82% recorded once. Sequencing input: peripheral blood. This receptor was taken from a woman over 75 with acute or convalescent COVID-19. V usage is TRBV7-9 and J usage is TRBJ1-5; tentative D call: TRBD1 (6 bases). As DNA, the CDR3 is TGTGCCAGCAGCTTAGCGCAGGGGTCAAGTCAGCCCCAGCATTTT. Residues: CASSLAQGSSQPQHF.